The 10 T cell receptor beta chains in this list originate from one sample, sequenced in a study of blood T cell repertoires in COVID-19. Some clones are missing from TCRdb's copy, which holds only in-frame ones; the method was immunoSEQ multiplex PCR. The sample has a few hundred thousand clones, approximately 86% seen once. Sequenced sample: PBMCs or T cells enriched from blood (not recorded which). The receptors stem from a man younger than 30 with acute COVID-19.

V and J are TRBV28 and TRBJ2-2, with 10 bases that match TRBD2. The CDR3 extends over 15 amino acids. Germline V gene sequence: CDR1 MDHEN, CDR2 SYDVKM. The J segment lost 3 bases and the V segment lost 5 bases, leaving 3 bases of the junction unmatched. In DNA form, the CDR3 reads TGTGCCAGCAGTAGCGGGAGGGAGCACACCGGGGAGCTGTTTTTT. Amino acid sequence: CASSSGREHTGELFF.

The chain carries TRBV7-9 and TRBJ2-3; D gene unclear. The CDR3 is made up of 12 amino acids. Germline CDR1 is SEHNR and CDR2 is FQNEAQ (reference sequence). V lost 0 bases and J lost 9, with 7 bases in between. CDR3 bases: TGTGCCAGCAGCTTAGCTCCGGAGACGCAGTATTTT. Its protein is CASSLAPETQYF.

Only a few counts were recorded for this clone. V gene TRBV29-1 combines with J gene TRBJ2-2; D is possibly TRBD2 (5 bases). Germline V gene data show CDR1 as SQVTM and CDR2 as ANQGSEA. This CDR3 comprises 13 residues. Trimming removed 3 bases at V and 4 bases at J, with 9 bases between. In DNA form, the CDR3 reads TGCAGCGTTGAGACCGAGGGCACCGGGGAGCTGTTTTTT. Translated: CSVETEGTGELFF.

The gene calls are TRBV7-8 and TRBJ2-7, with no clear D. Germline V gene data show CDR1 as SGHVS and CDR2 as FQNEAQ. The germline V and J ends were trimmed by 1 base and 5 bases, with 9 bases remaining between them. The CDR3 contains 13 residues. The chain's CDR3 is CASSLEARDEQYF. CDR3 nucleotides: TGTGCCAGCAGCTTAGAAGCCCGCGACGAGCAGTACTTC.

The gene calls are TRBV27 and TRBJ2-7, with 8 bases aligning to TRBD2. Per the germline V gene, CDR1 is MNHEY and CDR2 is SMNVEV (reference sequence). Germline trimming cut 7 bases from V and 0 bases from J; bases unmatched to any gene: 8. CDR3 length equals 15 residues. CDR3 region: CASTQGAGVSYEQYF. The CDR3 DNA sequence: TGTGCCAGCACCCAGGGAGCGGGAGTCTCCTACGAGCAGTACTTC.

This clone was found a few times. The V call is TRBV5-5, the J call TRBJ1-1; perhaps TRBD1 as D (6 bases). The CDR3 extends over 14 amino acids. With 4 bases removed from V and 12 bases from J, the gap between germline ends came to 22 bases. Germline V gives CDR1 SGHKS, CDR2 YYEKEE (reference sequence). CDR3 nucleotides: TGTGCCAGCAGCAAACAAAACAGGGAGTTGGAATCTTTCTTT. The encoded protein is CASSKQNRELESFF.

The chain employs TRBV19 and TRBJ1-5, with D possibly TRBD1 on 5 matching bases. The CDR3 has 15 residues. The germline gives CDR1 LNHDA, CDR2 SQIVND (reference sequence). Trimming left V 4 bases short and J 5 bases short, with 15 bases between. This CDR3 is CASSSSREGHQPQHF. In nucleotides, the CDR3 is TGTGCCAGTAGTAGCTCCAGGGAGGGCCATCAGCCCCAGCATTTT.

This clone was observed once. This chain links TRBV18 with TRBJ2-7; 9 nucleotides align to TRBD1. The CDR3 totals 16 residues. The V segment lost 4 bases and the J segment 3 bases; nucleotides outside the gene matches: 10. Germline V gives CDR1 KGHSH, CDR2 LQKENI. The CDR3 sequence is CASSRTPGTGSYEQYF. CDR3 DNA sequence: TGTGCCAGCTCACGGACACCCGGGACAGGGAGCTACGAGCAGTACTTC.

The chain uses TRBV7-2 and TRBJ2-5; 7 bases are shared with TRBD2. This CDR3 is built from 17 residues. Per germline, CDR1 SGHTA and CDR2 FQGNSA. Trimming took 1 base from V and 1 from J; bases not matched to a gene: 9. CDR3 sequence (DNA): TGTGCCAGCAGCTTAGGGGCGGGGGTAGCGGGCCAAGAGACCCAGTACTTC. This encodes CASSLGAGVAGQETQYF.

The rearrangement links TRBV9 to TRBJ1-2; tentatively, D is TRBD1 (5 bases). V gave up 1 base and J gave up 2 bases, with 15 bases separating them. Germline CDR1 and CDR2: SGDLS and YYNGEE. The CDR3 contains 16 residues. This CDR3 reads CASSVPRGRFNYGYTF. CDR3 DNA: TGTGCCAGCAGCGTACCAAGGGGCAGGTTCAACTATGGCTACACCTTC. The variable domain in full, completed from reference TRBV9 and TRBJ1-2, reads DSGVTQTPKHLITATGQRVTLRCSPRSGDLSVYWYQQSLDQGLQFLIQYYNGEERAKGNILERFSAQQFPDLHSELNLSSLELGDSALYFCASSVPRGRFNYGYTFGSGTRLTVV.